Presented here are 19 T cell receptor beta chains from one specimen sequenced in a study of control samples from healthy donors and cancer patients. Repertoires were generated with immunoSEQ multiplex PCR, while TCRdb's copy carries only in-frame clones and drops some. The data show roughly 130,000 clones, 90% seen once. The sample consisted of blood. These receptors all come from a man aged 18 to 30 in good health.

CDR3 in amino acids: CASSPPGGEFYGYTF. CDR3 DNA: TGTGCCAGCAGCCCCCCCGGCGGGGAGTTTTATGGCTACACCTTC. The chain recombines TRBV7-9 with TRBJ1-2; D gene unclear. The CDR3 loop spans 15 amino acids. Germline V gene sequence: CDR1 SEHNR, CDR2 FQNEAQ (reference sequence). Trimming stripped 5 bases from V and 5 bases from J, with 18 bases between.

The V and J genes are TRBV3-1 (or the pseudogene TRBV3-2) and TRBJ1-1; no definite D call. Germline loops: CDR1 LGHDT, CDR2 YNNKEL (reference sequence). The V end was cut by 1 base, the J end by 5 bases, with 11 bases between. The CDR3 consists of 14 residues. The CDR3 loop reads CASSQGTGRTEAFF. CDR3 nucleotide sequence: TGTGCCAGCAGCCAAGGGACCGGGAGGACTGAAGCTTTCTTT.

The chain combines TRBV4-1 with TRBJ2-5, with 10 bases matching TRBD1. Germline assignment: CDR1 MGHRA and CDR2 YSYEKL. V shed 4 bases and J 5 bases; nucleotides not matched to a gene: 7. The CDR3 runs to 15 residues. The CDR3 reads CASSLGGQGSETQYF. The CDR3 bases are TGCGCCAGCAGCCTTGGGGGACAGGGGTCCGAGACCCAGTACTTC.

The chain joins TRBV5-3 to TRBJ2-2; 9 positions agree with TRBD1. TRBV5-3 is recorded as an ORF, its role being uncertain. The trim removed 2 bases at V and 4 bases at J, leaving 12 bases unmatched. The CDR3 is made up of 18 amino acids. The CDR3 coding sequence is TGTGCCAGAAGCTTCTGTTCCAACAGGGGGCCAGCCACCGGGGAGCTGTTTTTT. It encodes CARSFCSNRGPATGELFF.

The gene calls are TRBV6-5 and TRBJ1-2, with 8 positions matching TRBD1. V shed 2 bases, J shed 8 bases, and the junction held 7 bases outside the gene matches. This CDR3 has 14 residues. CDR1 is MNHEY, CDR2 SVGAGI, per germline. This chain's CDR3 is CASSYDRTGRGYTF. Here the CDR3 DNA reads TGTGCCAGCAGTTACGATAGGACAGGGAGGGGCTACACCTTC.

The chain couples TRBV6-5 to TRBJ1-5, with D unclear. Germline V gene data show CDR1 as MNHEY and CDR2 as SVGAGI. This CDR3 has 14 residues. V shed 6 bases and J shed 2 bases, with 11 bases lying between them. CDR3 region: CASSLGRGNQPQHF. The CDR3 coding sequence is TGTGCCAGCAGCCTAGGGAGGGGCAATCAGCCCCAGCATTTT.

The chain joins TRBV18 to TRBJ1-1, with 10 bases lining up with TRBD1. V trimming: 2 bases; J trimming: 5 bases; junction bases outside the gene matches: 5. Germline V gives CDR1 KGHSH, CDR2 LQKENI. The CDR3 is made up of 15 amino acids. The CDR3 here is CASSPSGQGGTEAFF. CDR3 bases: TGTGCCAGCTCACCAAGTGGACAGGGGGGAACTGAAGCTTTCTTT.

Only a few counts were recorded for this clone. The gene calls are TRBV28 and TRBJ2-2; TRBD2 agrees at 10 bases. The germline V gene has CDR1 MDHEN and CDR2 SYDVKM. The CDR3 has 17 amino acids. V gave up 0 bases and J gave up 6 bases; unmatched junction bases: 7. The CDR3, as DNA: TGTGCCAGCAGTTTATGGGGACTAGCGAAGGGGCCCGGGGAGCTGTTTTTT. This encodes CASSLWGLAKGPGELFF.

The CDR3: CASSLGIILRQSNQPQHF. The DNA of the CDR3 is TGCGCCAGCAGCTTAGGGATAATTCTACGACAGAGCAATCAGCCCCAGCATTTT. This chain connects TRBV5-1 to TRBJ1-5; D possibly corresponds to TRBD1 (5 bases). This CDR3 is 18 amino acids long. The germline V and J ends were trimmed by 2 bases and 1 base, with 19 bases remaining between them. The germline CDR1 and CDR2 sequences are SGHRS and YFSETQ.

The CDR3 DNA is TGTGCCAGCAGTCCAGAGACCCCAGCCCACCTCGAGCAGTACTTC. Translating it yields CASSPETPAHLEQYF. This chain uses TRBV28 with TRBJ2-7, with D hard to call. Germline loops: CDR1 MDHEN, CDR2 SYDVKM. This CDR3 is built from 15 residues. Trimming left V 5 bases short and J 6 bases short, with 20 bases between.

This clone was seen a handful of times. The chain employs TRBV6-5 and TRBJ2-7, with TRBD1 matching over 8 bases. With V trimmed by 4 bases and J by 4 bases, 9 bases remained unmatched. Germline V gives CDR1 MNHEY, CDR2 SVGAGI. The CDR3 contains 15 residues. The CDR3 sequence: CASSFIPGQAYEQYF. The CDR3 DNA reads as TGTGCCAGCAGTTTTATACCGGGACAGGCATACGAGCAGTACTTC.

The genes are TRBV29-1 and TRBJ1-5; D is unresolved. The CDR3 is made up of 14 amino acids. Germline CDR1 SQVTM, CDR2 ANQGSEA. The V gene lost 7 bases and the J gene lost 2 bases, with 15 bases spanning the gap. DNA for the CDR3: TGCAGCGCCAACGTGGGAGCGGGCAATCAGCCCCAGCATTTT. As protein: CSANVGAGNQPQHF.

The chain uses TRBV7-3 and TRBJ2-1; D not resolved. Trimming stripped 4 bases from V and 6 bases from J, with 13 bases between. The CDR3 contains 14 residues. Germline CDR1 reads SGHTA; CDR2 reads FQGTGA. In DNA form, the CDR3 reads TGTGCCAGCAGCTCTAGGTTTACCCCCAATGAGCAGTTCTTC. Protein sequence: CASSSRFTPNEQFF.

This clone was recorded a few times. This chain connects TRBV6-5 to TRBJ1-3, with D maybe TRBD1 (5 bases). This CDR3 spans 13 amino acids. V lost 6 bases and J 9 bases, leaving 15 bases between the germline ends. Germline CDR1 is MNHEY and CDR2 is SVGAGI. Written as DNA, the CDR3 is TGTGCCAGCAGCTGGGACGGAAAGGGCACCATATATTTT. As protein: CASSWDGKGTIYF.

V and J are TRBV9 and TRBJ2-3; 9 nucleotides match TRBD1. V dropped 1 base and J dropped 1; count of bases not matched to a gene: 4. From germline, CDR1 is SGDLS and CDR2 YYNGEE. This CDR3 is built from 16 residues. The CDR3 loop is CASSVQDRGGTDTQYF. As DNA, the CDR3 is TGTGCCAGCAGCGTACAGGACAGGGGTGGCACAGATACGCAGTATTTT.

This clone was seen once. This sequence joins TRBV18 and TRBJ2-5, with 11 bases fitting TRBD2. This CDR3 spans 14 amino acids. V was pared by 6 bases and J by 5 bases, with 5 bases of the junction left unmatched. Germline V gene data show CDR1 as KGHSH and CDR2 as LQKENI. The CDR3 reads CASSGTSGSETQYF. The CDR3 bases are TGTGCCAGCTCCGGGACTAGCGGATCCGAGACCCAGTACTTC. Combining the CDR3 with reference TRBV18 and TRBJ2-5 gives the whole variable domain NAGVMQNPRHLVRRRGQEARLRCSPMKGHSHVYWYRQLPEEGLKFMVYLQKENIIDESGMPKERFSAEFPKEGPSILRIQQVVRGDSAAYFCASSGTSGSETQYFGPGTRLLVL.

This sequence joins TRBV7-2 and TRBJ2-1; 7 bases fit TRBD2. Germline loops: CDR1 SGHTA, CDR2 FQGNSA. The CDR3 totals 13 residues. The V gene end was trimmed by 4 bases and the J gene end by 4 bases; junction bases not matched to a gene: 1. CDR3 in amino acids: CASSWGGYNEQFF. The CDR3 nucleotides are TGTGCCAGCAGCTGGGGGGGGTACAATGAGCAGTTCTTC.

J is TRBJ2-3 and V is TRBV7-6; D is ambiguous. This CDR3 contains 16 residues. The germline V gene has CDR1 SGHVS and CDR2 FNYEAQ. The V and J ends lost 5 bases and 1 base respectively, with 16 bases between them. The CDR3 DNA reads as TGTGCCAGCAGCCCCTCAGTCCCGTGGGGCACAGATACGCAGTATTTT. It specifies CASSPSVPWGTDTQYF.

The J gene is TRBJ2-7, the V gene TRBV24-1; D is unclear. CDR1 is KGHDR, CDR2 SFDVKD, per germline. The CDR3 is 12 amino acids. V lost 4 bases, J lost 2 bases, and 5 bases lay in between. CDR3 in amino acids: CATSDIAYEQYV. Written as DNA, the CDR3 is TGTGCCACCAGTGACATAGCCTACGAGCAGTACGTC.